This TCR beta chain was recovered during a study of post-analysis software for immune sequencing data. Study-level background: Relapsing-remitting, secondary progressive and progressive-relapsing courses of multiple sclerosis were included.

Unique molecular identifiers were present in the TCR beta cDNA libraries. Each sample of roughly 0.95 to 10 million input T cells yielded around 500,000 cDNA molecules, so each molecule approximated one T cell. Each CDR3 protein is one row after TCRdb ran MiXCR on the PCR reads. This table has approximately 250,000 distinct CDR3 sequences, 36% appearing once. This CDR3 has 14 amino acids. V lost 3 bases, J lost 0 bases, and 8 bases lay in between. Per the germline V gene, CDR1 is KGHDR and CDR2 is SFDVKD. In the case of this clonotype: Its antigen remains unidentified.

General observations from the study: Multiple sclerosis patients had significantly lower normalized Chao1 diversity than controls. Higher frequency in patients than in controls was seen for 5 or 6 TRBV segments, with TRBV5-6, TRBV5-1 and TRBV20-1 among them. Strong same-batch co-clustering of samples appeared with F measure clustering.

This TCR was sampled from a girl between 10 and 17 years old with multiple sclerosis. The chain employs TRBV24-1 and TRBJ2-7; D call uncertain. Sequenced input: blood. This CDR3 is CATSDRDTSYEQYF. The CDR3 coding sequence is TGTGCCACCAGTGATAGGGATACCTCCTACGAGCAGTACTTC.